The rows below give T cell receptor beta chains drawn from one sample of a study of shared clonotypes between healthy human individuals. Produced via immunoSEQ multiplex PCR; TCRdb's table is partial and in-frame only. The sample has some 1,600,000 clones, about 98% seen once. Sequenced material: naive CD4+ T cells sorted from blood. The receptors come from a man aged 25-40 years in good health. Both conserved end residues are part of each CDR3. The D gene is left open where the match is weak. Clone size is not always given. Where it is, it says once, few, many or a class for expanded clones.

D gene: NA; V gene: TRBV2; clone size: NA; J gene: TRBJ1-2; CDR3 protein: CASSVEGYGYTF; CDR3 DNA: TGTGCCAGCAGTGTGGAGGGCTATGGCTACACCTTC
D gene: NA; V gene: TRBV11-3; clone size: NA; J gene: TRBJ2-2; CDR3 protein: CASSLMGSTGELFF; CDR3 DNA: TGTGCCAGCAGCTTAATGGGAAGCACCGGGGAGCTGTTTTTT
D gene: NA; V gene: TRBV11-3; clone size: NA; J gene: TRBJ2-2; CDR3 protein: CASSLSGSAGELFF; CDR3 DNA: TGTGCCAGCAGCTTATCGGGATCGGCCGGGGAGCTGTTTTTT
D gene: TRBD2; V gene: TRBV10-3; clone size: NA; J gene: TRBJ2-2; CDR3 protein: CAISGDSGRRTNTGELFF; CDR3 DNA: TGTGCCATCAGTGGCGATAGCGGGAGGCGGACGAACACCGGGGAGCTGTTTTTT
D gene: NA; V gene: TRBV30; clone size: NA; J gene: TRBJ2-7; CDR3 protein: CAWSGLYEQYF; CDR3 DNA: TGTGCCTGGAGCGGGCTCTACGAGCAGTACTTC
D gene: NA; V gene: TRBV29-1; clone size: NA; J gene: TRBJ1-4; CDR3 protein: CSVLRGEKLFF; CDR3 DNA: TGCAGCGTTTTGAGGGGGGAAAAACTGTTTTTT
D gene: NA; V gene: TRBV6-6; clone size: NA; J gene: TRBJ1-2; CDR3 protein: CASTTKYGYTF; CDR3 DNA: TGTGCCAGCACAACGAAATATGGCTACACCTTC
D gene: TRBD1; V gene: TRBV19; clone size: NA; J gene: TRBJ2-1; CDR3 protein: CASSPGTGAYNEQFF; CDR3 DNA: TGTGCCAGTAGTCCCGGGACAGGGGCCTACAATGAGCAGTTCTTC
D gene: TRBD2; V gene: TRBV7-6; clone size: NA; J gene: TRBJ2-2; CDR3 protein: CASSLGLANTGELFF; CDR3 DNA: TGTGCCAGCAGCCTGGGACTAGCCAACACCGGGGAGCTGTTTTTT
D gene: TRBD2; V gene: TRBV28; clone size: NA; J gene: TRBJ2-7; CDR3 protein: CASSLSGAYEQYF; CDR3 DNA: TGTGCCAGCAGTTTAAGCGGGGCTTACGAGCAGTACTTC
D gene: NA; V gene: TRBV6-6; clone size: NA; J gene: TRBJ1-3; CDR3 protein: CASSHFVGRTGNTIYF; CDR3 DNA: TGTGCCAGCAGCCACTTCGTCGGTAGGACTGGAAACACCATATATTTT
D gene: NA; V gene: TRBV2; clone size: NA; J gene: TRBJ2-5; CDR3 protein: CASSEFRGEETQYF; CDR3 DNA: TGTGCCAGCAGTGAATTTCGGGGTGAAGAGACCCAGTACTTC
D gene: NA; V gene: TRBV11-2; clone size: NA; J gene: TRBJ2-2; CDR3 protein: CASSPAANTGELFF; CDR3 DNA: TGTGCCAGCAGCCCCGCTGCGAACACCGGGGAGCTGTTTTTT
D gene: NA; V gene: TRBV30; clone size: NA; J gene: TRBJ1-1; CDR3 protein: CAWRQGGDTEAFF; CDR3 DNA: TGTGCCTGGAGACAGGGTGGGGACACTGAAGCTTTCTTT
D gene: NA; V gene: TRBV29-1; clone size: NA; J gene: TRBJ1-1; CDR3 protein: CSVEMVNTEAFF; CDR3 DNA: TGCAGCGTTGAAATGGTGAACACTGAAGCTTTCTTT
D gene: NA; V gene: TRBV7-9; clone size: NA; J gene: TRBJ1-4; CDR3 protein: CASSRRDPWSQEKLFF; CDR3 DNA: TGTGCCAGCAGCCGCCGGGATCCCTGGAGTCAGGAAAAACTGTTTTTT
D gene: TRBD1; V gene: TRBV15; clone size: NA; J gene: TRBJ2-1; CDR3 protein: CATSRTGGLYNEQFF; CDR3 DNA: TGTGCCACCAGCAGGACAGGGGGCCTCTACAATGAGCAGTTCTTC
D gene: TRBD1; V gene: TRBV25-1; clone size: NA; J gene: TRBJ2-2; CDR3 protein: CASSPPPRDRGKSGELFF; CDR3 DNA: TGTGCCAGCAGTCCACCTCCCCGGGACAGGGGTAAATCCGGGGAGCTGTTTTTT
D gene: TRBD2; V gene: TRBV4-3; clone size: NA; J gene: TRBJ2-7; CDR3 protein: CASSQSTVLAGVPYEQYF; CDR3 DNA: TGCGCCAGCAGCCAGAGTACCGTACTAGCGGGAGTCCCCTACGAGCAGTACTTC
D gene: NA; V gene: TRBV27; clone size: NA; J gene: TRBJ2-1; CDR3 protein: CASGKGEAYNEQFF; CDR3 DNA: TGTGCCAGCGGGAAGGGAGAAGCCTACAATGAGCAGTTCTTC
D gene: NA; V gene: TRBV5-6; clone size: NA; J gene: TRBJ2-5; CDR3 protein: CASSFSGSAFQETQYF; CDR3 DNA: TGTGCCAGCAGCTTCAGTGGGAGCGCCTTTCAAGAGACCCAGTACTTC
D gene: TRBD2; V gene: TRBV6-6; clone size: NA; J gene: TRBJ2-1; CDR3 protein: CASRTGLERYNEQFF; CDR3 DNA: TGTGCCAGCAGAACCGGACTAGAGAGGTACAATGAGCAGTTCTTC
D gene: NA; V gene: TRBV5-6; clone size: NA; J gene: TRBJ2-3; CDR3 protein: CASSIAGGRADTQYF; CDR3 DNA: TGTGCCAGCAGTATAGCCGGGGGAAGGGCAGATACGCAGTATTTT
D gene: NA; V gene: TRBV14; clone size: NA; J gene: TRBJ2-2; CDR3 protein: CASSQGNTGELFF; CDR3 DNA: TGTGCCAGCAGCCAGGGAAACACCGGGGAGCTGTTTTTT
D gene: TRBD2; V gene: TRBV18; clone size: NA; J gene: TRBJ2-3; CDR3 protein: CASSPPGAGGPDTQYF; CDR3 DNA: TGTGCCAGCTCACCACCTGGGGCGGGAGGGCCGGATACGCAGTATTTT
D gene: NA; V gene: TRBV5-4; clone size: NA; J gene: TRBJ2-5; CDR3 protein: CASSLEGPETQYF; CDR3 DNA: TGTGCCAGCAGCTTGGAGGGTCCGGAGACCCAGTACTTC
D gene: TRBD2; V gene: TRBV5-1; clone size: NA; J gene: TRBJ2-3; CDR3 protein: CASSREGTDTQYF; CDR3 DNA: TGCGCCAGCAGCCGGGAGGGCACAGATACGCAGTATTTT
D gene: NA; V gene: TRBV5-5; clone size: NA; J gene: TRBJ2-7; CDR3 protein: CASSLASAGSPYEQYF; CDR3 DNA: TGTGCCAGCAGTTTGGCCTCCGCGGGGAGCCCCTACGAGCAGTACTTC
D gene: NA; V gene: TRBV6-6; clone size: once; J gene: TRBJ2-7; CDR3 protein: CATQDSHYEQYF; CDR3 DNA: TGTGCCACCCAAGACAGCCACTACGAGCAGTACTTC
D gene: TRBD1; V gene: TRBV5-1; clone size: NA; J gene: TRBJ1-2; CDR3 protein: CASSFSGGLDGYTF; CDR3 DNA: TGCGCCAGCAGCTTCTCAGGGGGCTTAGATGGCTACACCTTC
D gene: NA; V gene: TRBV7-2; clone size: NA; J gene: TRBJ2-7; CDR3 protein: CASSLQGGLYEQYF; CDR3 DNA: TGTGCCAGCAGCTTACAGGGCGGGCTCTACGAGCAGTACTTC
D gene: NA; V gene: TRBV6-5; clone size: NA; J gene: TRBJ1-5; CDR3 protein: CASSYSLAGNQPQHF; CDR3 DNA: TGTGCCAGCAGTTACTCTCTGGCAGGGAATCAGCCCCAGCATTTT
D gene: TRBD1; V gene: TRBV30; clone size: NA; J gene: TRBJ1-5; CDR3 protein: CAWSTGGGGWQPQHF; CDR3 DNA: TGTGCCTGGTCGACAGGAGGGGGCGGTTGGCAGCCCCAGCATTTT
D gene: NA; V gene: TRBV7-8; clone size: NA; J gene: TRBJ2-7; CDR3 protein: CASSPRGSSYEQYF; CDR3 DNA: TGTGCCAGCAGCCCTCGGGGTTCCTCCTACGAGCAGTACTTC
D gene: NA; V gene: TRBV6-5; clone size: NA; J gene: TRBJ1-5; CDR3 protein: CASGPSNQPQHF; CDR3 DNA: TGTGCCAGCGGGCCCAGCAATCAGCCCCAGCATTTT
D gene: NA; V gene: TRBV7-3; clone size: NA; J gene: TRBJ2-5; CDR3 protein: CASSFLTSQETQYF; CDR3 DNA: TGTGCCAGCAGCTTCCTGACTAGCCAAGAGACCCAGTACTTC
D gene: TRBD1; V gene: TRBV28; clone size: NA; J gene: TRBJ1-4; CDR3 protein: CASSFEGQVNEKLFF; CDR3 DNA: TGTGCCAGCAGTTTCGAAGGACAGGTGAATGAAAAACTGTTTTTT
D gene: TRBD2; V gene: TRBV18; clone size: NA; J gene: TRBJ2-1; CDR3 protein: CASSPRDSLIAGGRTYNEQFF; CDR3 DNA: TGTGCCAGCTCACCACGGGATTCCCTAATAGCGGGAGGGCGTACCTACAATGAGCAGTTCTTC
D gene: TRBD1; V gene: TRBV7-2; clone size: NA; J gene: TRBJ1-2; CDR3 protein: CASSWGQGDYGYTF; CDR3 DNA: TGTGCCAGCAGCTGGGGACAGGGGGACTATGGCTACACCTTC
D gene: NA; V gene: TRBV11-3; clone size: NA; J gene: TRBJ2-7; CDR3 protein: CASSLDGAGEQYF; CDR3 DNA: TGTGCCAGCAGCTTAGATGGGGCCGGAGAGCAGTACTTC
D gene: NA; V gene: TRBV5-1; clone size: NA; J gene: TRBJ2-2; CDR3 protein: CASSLVRGGTGELFF; CDR3 DNA: TGCGCCAGCAGCTTGGTGCGGGGTGGCACCGGGGAGCTGTTTTTT
D gene: TRBD2; V gene: TRBV5-1; clone size: NA; J gene: TRBJ2-1; CDR3 protein: CASRGSGGGYNEQFF; CDR3 DNA: TGCGCCAGCAGAGGGTCGGGAGGGGGTTACAATGAGCAGTTCTTC
D gene: NA; V gene: TRBV18; clone size: NA; J gene: TRBJ2-2; CDR3 protein: CASSLLGTPDTGELFF; CDR3 DNA: TGTGCCAGCTCTCTTTTGGGGACACCGGACACCGGGGAGCTGTTTTTT
D gene: NA; V gene: TRBV28; clone size: NA; J gene: TRBJ1-5; CDR3 protein: CASSLVGGPAWPQHF; CDR3 DNA: TGTGCCAGCAGTTTAGTCGGCGGACCAGCATGGCCCCAGCATTTT
D gene: TRBD1; V gene: TRBV7-6; clone size: NA; J gene: TRBJ2-7; CDR3 protein: CASSSTGYSYEQYF; CDR3 DNA: TGTGCCAGCAGCTCGACAGGGTACTCCTACGAGCAGTACTTC
D gene: NA; V gene: TRBV18; clone size: once; J gene: TRBJ2-2; CDR3 protein: CASSPPPGELFF; CDR3 DNA: TGTGCCAGCTCACCACCCCCCGGGGAGCTGTTTTTT
D gene: TRBD1; V gene: TRBV6-1; clone size: NA; J gene: TRBJ1-2; CDR3 protein: CASSGQGMTNYGYTF; CDR3 DNA: TGTGCCAGCAGTGGACAGGGAATGACTAACTATGGCTACACCTTC
D gene: NA; V gene: TRBV7-6; clone size: NA; J gene: TRBJ2-3; CDR3 protein: CASRSGLPGDTQYF; CDR3 DNA: TGTGCCAGCAGATCGGGACTGCCCGGGGATACGCAGTATTTT
D gene: TRBD1; V gene: TRBV30; clone size: NA; J gene: TRBJ2-7; CDR3 protein: CAWGTSPGQVAHEQYF; CDR3 DNA: TGTGCCTGGGGTACTTCTCCGGGACAGGTGGCCCACGAGCAGTACTTC
D gene: TRBD1; V gene: TRBV2; clone size: NA; J gene: TRBJ2-1; CDR3 protein: CASSRDRGRDNEQFF; CDR3 DNA: TGTGCCAGCAGTCGGGACAGGGGGCGTGACAATGAGCAGTTCTTC
D gene: TRBD1; V gene: TRBV12-5; clone size: once; J gene: TRBJ2-3; CDR3 protein: CAIDRGVTSTDTQYF; CDR3 DNA: TGTGCTATCGACAGGGGGGTGACTAGCACAGATACGCAGTATTTT